The sequence of this TCR beta chain was determined in a study of OX40 agonist ivuxolimab in advanced cancers. Study context: In this cohort, patients received ivuxolimab, an agonistic anti-OX40 (CD134) antibody.

The CDR3 has 15 residues. The germline CDR1 and CDR2 sequences are SGHVS and FQNEAQ. V lost 2 bases to trimming and J lost 2 bases, with 13 bases between them. Here immunoSEQ multiplex PCR was the method, and the copy in TCRdb shows in-frame clones only, minus some. The table lists some 80,000 clones, around 83% of them singletons. For this clone: Its antigen is not identified.

Study-wide findings and caveats: Clonal expansion was among the lowest in partial responders at 0.1-3.0 mg/kg, especially CD8+.

This clonotype was sampled from an adult with an advanced solid tumor such as melanoma, head and neck, liver or kidney cancer. Here the sequenced sample was CD4+ or CD8+ T cells sorted from blood, taken in a trial of the OX40 agonist ivuxolimab. J is TRBJ2-7 and V is TRBV7-8; D is ambiguous. CDR3 sequence: CASSLIVLGAYEQYF. The CDR3 bases are TGTGCCAGCAGCTTAATAGTATTGGGTGCCTACGAGCAGTACTTC.